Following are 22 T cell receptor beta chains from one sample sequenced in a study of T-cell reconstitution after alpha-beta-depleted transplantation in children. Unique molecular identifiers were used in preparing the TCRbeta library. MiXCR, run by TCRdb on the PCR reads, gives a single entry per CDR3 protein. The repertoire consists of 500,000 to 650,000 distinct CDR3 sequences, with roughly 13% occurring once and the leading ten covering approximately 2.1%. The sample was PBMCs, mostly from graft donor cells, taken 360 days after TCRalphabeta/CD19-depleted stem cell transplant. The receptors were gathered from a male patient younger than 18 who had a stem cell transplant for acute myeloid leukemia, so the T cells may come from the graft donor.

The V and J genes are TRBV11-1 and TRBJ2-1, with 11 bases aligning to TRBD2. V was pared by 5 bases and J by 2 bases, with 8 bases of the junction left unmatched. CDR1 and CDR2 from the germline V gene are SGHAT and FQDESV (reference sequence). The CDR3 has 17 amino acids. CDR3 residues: CASSPLAGGRTYNEQFF. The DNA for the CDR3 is TGTGCCAGCAGCCCGCTAGCGGGAGGCAGAACCTACAATGAGCAGTTCTTC.

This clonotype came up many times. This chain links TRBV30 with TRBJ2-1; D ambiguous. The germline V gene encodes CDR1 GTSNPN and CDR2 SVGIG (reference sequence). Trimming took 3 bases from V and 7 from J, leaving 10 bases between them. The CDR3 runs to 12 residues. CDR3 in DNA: TGTGCCTGGAGGATGACTTGGAATGAGCAGTTCTTC. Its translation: CAWRMTWNEQFF.

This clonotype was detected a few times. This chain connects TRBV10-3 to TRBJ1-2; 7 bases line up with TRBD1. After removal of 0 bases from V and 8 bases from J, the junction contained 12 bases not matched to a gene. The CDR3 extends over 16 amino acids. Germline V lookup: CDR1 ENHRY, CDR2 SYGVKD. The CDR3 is CAISESGTEVFEGYTF. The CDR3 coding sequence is TGTGCCATCAGTGAGTCCGGGACAGAGGTTTTTGAAGGCTACACCTTC.

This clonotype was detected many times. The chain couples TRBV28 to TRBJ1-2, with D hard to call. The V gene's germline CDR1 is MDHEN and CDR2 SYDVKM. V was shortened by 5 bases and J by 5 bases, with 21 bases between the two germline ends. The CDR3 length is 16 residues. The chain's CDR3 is CASSPIRASGSYGYTF. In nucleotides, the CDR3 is TGTGCCAGCAGTCCAATCCGGGCCAGCGGTTCATATGGCTACACCTTC.

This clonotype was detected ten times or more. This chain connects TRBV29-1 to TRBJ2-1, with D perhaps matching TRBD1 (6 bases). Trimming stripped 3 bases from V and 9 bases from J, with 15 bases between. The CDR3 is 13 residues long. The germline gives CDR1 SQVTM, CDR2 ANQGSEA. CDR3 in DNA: TGCAGCGTTGATGGGCGTCTAGGGGGTGAGCAGTTCTTC. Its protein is CSVDGRLGGEQFF.

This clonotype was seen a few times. The CDR3 DNA follows: TGTGCCAGCAGCTTAGCCGGGACTAGCGCATACAATGAGCAGTTCTTC. This sequence encodes CASSLAGTSAYNEQFF. J is TRBJ2-1 and V is TRBV7-2, with TRBD2 matching 10 bases. Germline-derived CDR1 and CDR2 are SGHTA and FQGNSA. This CDR3 spans 16 amino acids. Unmatched junction bases numbered 3, after V lost 0 bases and J lost 4 bases.

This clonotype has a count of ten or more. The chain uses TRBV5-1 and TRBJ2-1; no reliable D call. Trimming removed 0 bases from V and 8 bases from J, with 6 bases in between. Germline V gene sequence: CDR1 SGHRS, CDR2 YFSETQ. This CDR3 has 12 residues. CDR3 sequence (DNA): TGCGCCAGCAGCTTGGCCAGGCATGAGCAGTTCTTC. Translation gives CASSLARHEQFF.

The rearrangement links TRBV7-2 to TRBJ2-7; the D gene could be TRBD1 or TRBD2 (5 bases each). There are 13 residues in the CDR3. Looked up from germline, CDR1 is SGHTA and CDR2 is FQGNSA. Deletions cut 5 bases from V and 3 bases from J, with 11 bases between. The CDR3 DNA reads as TGTGCCAGCAGCCGGGACGCAATCTACGAGCAGTACTTC. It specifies CASSRDAIYEQYF.

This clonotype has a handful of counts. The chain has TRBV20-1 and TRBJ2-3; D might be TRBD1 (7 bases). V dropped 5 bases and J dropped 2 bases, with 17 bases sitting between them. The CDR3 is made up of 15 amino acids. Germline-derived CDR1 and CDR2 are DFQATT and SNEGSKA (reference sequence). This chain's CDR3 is CSAPQGGPDTDTQYF. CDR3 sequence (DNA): TGCAGTGCTCCCCAGGGGGGACCTGACACAGATACGCAGTATTTT.

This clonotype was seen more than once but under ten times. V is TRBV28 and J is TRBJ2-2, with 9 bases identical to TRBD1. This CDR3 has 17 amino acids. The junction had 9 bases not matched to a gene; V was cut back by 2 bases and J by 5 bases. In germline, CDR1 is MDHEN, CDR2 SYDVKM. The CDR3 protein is CASSLTTGGAGTGELFF. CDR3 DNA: TGTGCCAGCAGTTTAACCACAGGGGGCGCAGGGACCGGGGAGCTGTTTTTT.

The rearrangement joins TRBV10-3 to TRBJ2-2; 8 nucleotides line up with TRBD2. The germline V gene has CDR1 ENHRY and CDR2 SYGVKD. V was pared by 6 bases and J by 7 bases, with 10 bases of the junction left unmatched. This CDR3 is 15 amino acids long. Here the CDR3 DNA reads TGTGCCATCAGGAGTCTAGCGGGCTCCAACGGGGAGCTGTTTTTT. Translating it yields CAIRSLAGSNGELFF.

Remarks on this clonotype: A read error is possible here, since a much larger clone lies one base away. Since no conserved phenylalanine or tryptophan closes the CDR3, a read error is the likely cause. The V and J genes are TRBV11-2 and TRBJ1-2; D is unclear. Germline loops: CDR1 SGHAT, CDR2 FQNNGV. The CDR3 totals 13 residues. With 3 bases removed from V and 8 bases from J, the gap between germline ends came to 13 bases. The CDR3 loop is CASSFFPRRGYTC. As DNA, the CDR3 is TGTGCCAGCAGCTTTTTCCCACGTCGGGGCTACACCTGC.

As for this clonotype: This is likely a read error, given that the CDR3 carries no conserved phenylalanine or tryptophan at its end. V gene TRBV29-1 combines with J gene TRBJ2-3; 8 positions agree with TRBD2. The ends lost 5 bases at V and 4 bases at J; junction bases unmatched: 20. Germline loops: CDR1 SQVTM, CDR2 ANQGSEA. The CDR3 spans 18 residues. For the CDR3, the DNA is TGCAGCGTTCCCCCCACCGGGAGCGGGAGCGGTGGAGCAGATACGCAGTATTAT. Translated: CSVPPTGSGSGGADTQYY.

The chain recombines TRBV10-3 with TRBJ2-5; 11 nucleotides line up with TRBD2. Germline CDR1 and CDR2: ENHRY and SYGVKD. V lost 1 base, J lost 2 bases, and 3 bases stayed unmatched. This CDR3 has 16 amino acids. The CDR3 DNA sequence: TGTGCCATCAGTGAGTGGGGACTAGCGGAGCAAGAGACCCAGTACTTC. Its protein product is CAISEWGLAEQETQYF.

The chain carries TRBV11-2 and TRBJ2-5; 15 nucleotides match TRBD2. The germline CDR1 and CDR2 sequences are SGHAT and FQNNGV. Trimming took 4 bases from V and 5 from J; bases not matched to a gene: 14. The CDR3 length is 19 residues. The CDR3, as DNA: TGTGCCAGCAGCTCTTCGGGACTAGCGGGAGGAACTTACGGGGAGACCCAGTACTTC. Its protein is CASSSSGLAGGTYGETQYF.

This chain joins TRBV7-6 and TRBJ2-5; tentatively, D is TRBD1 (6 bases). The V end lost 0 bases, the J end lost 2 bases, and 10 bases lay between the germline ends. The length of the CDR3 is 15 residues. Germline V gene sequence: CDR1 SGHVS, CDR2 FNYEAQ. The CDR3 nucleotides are TGTGCCAGCAGCTTAGCGCAGGGGCATCAAGAGACCCAGTACTTC. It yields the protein CASSLAQGHQETQYF.

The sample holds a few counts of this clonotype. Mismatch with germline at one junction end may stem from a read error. The CDR3 here is CASSFGGHFHHF. Written as DNA, the CDR3 is TGTGCCAGCAGTTTTGGTGGACACTTCCACCACTTC. The V gene is TRBV12-3 or TRBV12-4, the J gene TRBJ2-7, with D possibly matching TRBD1 (5 bases). The CDR3 length is 12 residues.

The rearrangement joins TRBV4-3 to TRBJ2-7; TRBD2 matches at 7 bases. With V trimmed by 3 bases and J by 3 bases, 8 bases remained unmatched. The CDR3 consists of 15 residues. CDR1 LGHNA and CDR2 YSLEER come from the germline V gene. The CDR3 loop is CASSHQLAVNYEQYF. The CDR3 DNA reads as TGCGCCAGCAGCCACCAGCTAGCGGTAAACTACGAGCAGTACTTC.

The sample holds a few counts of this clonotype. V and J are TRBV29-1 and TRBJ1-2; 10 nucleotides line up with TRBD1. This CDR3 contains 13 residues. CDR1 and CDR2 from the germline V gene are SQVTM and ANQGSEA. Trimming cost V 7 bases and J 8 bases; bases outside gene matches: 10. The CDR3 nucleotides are TGCAGCGCCGGCCTGGACAGGGGGGGAGGCTACACCTTC. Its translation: CSAGLDRGGGYTF. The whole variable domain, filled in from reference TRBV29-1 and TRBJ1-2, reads SAVISQKPSRDICQRGTSLTIQCQVDSQVTMMFWYRQQPGQSLTLIATANQGSEATYESGFVIDKFPISRPNLTFSTLTVSNMSPEDSSIYLCSAGLDRGGGYTFGSGTRLTVV.

The CDR3 sequence: CASSLLSGAAYEQYF. CDR3 in DNA: TGTGCCAGCAGTCTCCTCTCAGGGGCTGCCTACGAGCAGTACTTC. The genes are TRBV28 and TRBJ2-7; a weak D match, TRBD1 (6 bases). Between the trimmed V and J ends, which lost 5 bases and 2 bases, there was a span of 16 bases. Germline V gene lookup returns CDR1 MDHEN and CDR2 SYDVKM. The CDR3 covers 15 residues. Supplemented by reference TRBV28 and TRBJ2-7, the full variable domain reads DVKVTQSSRYLVKRTGEKVFLECVQDMDHENMFWYRQDPGLGLRLIYFSYDVKMKEKGDIPEGYSVSREKKERFSLILESASTNQTSMYLCASSLLSGAAYEQYFGPGTRLTVT.

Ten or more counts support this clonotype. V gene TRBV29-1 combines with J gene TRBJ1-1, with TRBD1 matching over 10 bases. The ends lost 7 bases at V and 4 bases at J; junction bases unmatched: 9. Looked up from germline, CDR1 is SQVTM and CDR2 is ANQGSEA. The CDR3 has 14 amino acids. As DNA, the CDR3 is TGCAGCGCCCGCACCGGGACAGGGGCCACTGAAGCTTTCTTT. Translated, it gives CSARTGTGATEAFF.

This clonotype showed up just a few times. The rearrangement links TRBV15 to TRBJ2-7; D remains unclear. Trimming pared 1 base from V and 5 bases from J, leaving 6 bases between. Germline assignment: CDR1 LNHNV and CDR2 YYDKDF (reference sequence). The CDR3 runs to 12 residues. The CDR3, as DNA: TGTGCCACCAGCAGAGTTCAGAACGAGCAGTACTTC. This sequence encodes CATSRVQNEQYF.